This T cell receptor (beta chain) derives from a study of blood T cell repertoires in COVID-19. Overall study: Spain, Italy and the United States supplied samples that represented acute and convalescent COVID-19. PBMCs, B-cell-depleted T cells, or T cells provided the cDNA or gDNA that made up the material.

In the original workflow: Researchers report that nucleated cell counts were estimated from reference gene primer amplification. Assay: immunoSEQ multiplex PCR; the TCRdb copy retains only in-frame clones and omits some. Clonal size and the V and J genes are those of that table, whereas D and trimming came from the DNA. Among some 120,000 clones listed, roughly three quarters were seen once. The CDR3 sequence is 12 residues long. CDR1 is SNHLY, CDR2 FYNNEI, per germline. Trimming left V 4 bases short and J 6 bases short, with 9 bases between. The receptor was derived from a human donor in a cohort sampled during active COVID-19. The genes are TRBV2 and TRBJ1-1; no clear D gene. Sequenced input: peripheral blood. The CDR3 bases are TGTGCCAGCAGTGGAAGGAGAGCTGAAGCTTTCTTT. It codes for CASSGRRAEAFF.